A few counts support the clone carrying this T cell receptor (beta chain). This sample stems from a study of beta chain features in type 1 diabetes. About the study: On cell yields, gender and age, patients and healthy donors were similar.

The V and J ends lost 6 bases and 0 bases respectively, with 15 bases between them. The V gene's germline CDR1 is MNHEY and CDR2 SMNVEV (reference sequence). CDR3 length equals 17 residues. Sorting of CD4+ naive, central memory, regulatory and stem cell-like memory cells was performed via CD45RO/CCR7/CD25/CD127/CD95/CD27. Reverse transcribing all isolated RNA meant expressed TCRB transcripts were sequenced. The assay was immunoSEQ multiplex PCR, and TCRdb's table has in-frame clones only and misses some. The sample holds 150,000 to 180,000 clones; around 10% are singletons and the top ten take roughly 1.9%.

The chain employs TRBV27 and TRBJ2-6; the D call may be TRBD1 or TRBD2 (5 bases each). The TCR sequence derives from a man aged 18 to 30 in good health. Sequencing was carried out using central memory CD4+ T cells from blood. CDR3 in amino acids: CASSRRDLSSGANVLTF. CDR3 coding DNA: TGTGCCAGCAGCCGTCGGGACCTTTCCTCTGGGGCCAACGTCCTGACTTTC. The variable domain in full, completed from reference TRBV27 and TRBJ2-6, reads EAQVTQNPRYLITVTGKKLTVTCSQNMNHEYMSWYRQDPGLGLRQIYYSMNVEVTDKGDVPEGYKVSRKEKRNFPLILESPSPNQTSLYFCASSRRDLSSGANVLTFGAGSRLTVL.